The T cell receptor beta chain described here comes from a study of identical twins. Study results and limitations: Analyses based on zero insertions could be partly confounded by invariant MAIT and iNKT cells. Those out-of-frame alpha sequences shared by twins showed an excess of low generation probability.

V gave up 0 bases and J gave up 0 bases, with 6 bases separating them. Germline V gene sequence: CDR1 SNHLY, CDR2 FYNNEI. This CDR3 has 16 amino acids. This clonotype turned up a few times. Its target is not known. A universal primer site was added by template switching, and unique molecular identifiers were carried by the cDNA. Each CDR3 protein gets one entry after TCRdb re-called the 5' RACE reads with MiXCR. The table shows hundreds of thousands of distinct CDR3 sequences, with around 6.1% occurring only once. The chain combines TRBV2 with TRBJ2-6; D possibly corresponds to TRBD1 (6 bases). This TCR came from a young man in good health. Sequenced input: naive T cells sorted from blood. The CDR3 loop reads CASSEAGHSGANVLTF. The CDR3 DNA reads TGTGCCAGCAGTGAAGCGGGACACTCTGGGGCCAACGTCCTGACTTTC.